The clone carrying this TCR beta chain came up a few times. Its target is unknown. Each of the CD4+ naive, central memory, regulatory and stem cell-like memory populations was sorted via CD45RO/CCR7/CD25/CD127/CD95/CD27. This sample is drawn from a study of beta chain features in type 1 diabetes. Overall study: Sorted cells from all samples, numbering 107,917,701, were examined.

The whole isolated RNA underwent reverse transcription, so sequencing captured expressed TCRB transcripts. There were 3.4 million or so reads on average in the naive, central memory and regulatory T cell samples. Here immunoSEQ multiplex PCR was the method, and the copy in TCRdb shows in-frame clones only, minus some. The table includes some 640,000 clones, around 15% detected once. CDR1 SQVTM and CDR2 ANQGSEA come from the germline V gene. The CDR3 is 13 amino acids. V lost 4 bases, J lost 3 bases, and 10 bases lay in between. General study points: PCR might pick shorter templates more often, in the same way for patients and controls. Type 1 diabetes patients showed a moderate but significant shortening of TCRB CDR3s in all four CD4+ subsets.

This clonotype was sampled from a man between 18 and 35 years old with type 1 diabetes. Material: naive CD4+ T cells from blood. The chain links TRBV29-1 to TRBJ1-5; tentatively, D is TRBD1 (5 bases). The CDR3 protein is CSVAGGDNQPQHF. The CDR3 region has the DNA TGCAGCGTTGCGGGGGGTGACAATCAGCCCCAGCATTTT. Using reference TRBV29-1 and TRBJ1-5 for the parts outside the CDR3, the full variable domain is SAVISQKPSRDICQRGTSLTIQCQVDSQVTMMFWYRQQPGQSLTLIATANQGSEATYESGFVIDKFPISRPNLTFSTLTVSNMSPEDSSIYLCSVAGGDNQPQHFGDGTRLSIL.